This T cell receptor beta chain was recorded in a study of response to subunit inactivated influenza vaccine. General study findings and limits: With each seasonal influenza vaccination, the authors suggested, few new T cells are recruited.

TCRdb ran MiXCR on the RT-PCR reads and lists one entry per CDR3 protein. Here the sample spans fewer than 350,000 distinct CDR3 sequences, around a fifth being singletons. A few counts support this clonotype. Its antigen remains unknown. From germline, CDR1 is SQVTM and CDR2 ANQGSEA. The CDR3 is 15 residues long. The ends were cut back, 0 bases at V and 1 base at J, with 11 bases in the middle. J is TRBJ2-3 and V is TRBV29-1; D ambiguous. The sample was PBMCs from blood, taken less than 22 months after vaccination. This clonotype originated in a man aged 50 to 75 who received an inactivated influenza vaccine. The CDR3 sequence is CSVEEAAPGTDTQYF. The CDR3 DNA is TGCAGCGTTGAAGAGGCGGCCCCAGGCACAGATACGCAGTATTTT.